These 14 T cell receptor beta chains originate from one sample sequenced in a study of T cell responses to AZD1222 COVID-19 vaccine. The repertoire was sequenced with immunoSEQ multiplex PCR; TCRdb's copy has only in-frame clones and lacks some. The sample records around 180,000 clones, approximately 90% being singletons. The sample in question was peripheral blood, obtained on day 0 of AZD1222 vaccination. Receptor source: an adult in good health.

J is TRBJ1-3 and V is TRBV29-1, with D possibly TRBD1 on 6 matching bases. The CDR3 extends over 13 amino acids. Trimming took off 7 bases at V and 3 bases at J, with 13 bases between the two ends. Germline CDR1 reads SQVTM; CDR2 reads ANQGSEA. The CDR3 protein is CSALDRNGNTIYF. The CDR3 nucleotides read TGCAGCGCCCTAGACAGGAATGGAAACACCATATATTTT.

This clone was seen once. This chain uses TRBV9 with TRBJ1-2; TRBD1 matches at 7 bases. The CDR3 length is 19 residues. V shed 0 bases and J 0 bases; nucleotides not matched to a gene: 14. Germline V gene data show CDR1 as SGDLS and CDR2 as YYNGEE. The CDR3 loop reads CASSVAKGGQQKANYGYTF. CDR3 coding DNA: TGTGCCAGCAGCGTAGCAAAAGGGGGACAGCAAAAAGCTAACTATGGCTACACCTTC.

V and J are TRBV6-5 and TRBJ1-4; a possible D gene is TRBD1 (5 bases). Trimming left V 6 bases short and J 8 bases short, with 16 bases between. Germline CDR1 MNHEY, CDR2 SVGAGI. This CDR3 spans 14 amino acids. CDR3 residues: CASSLGRGVEKLFF. CDR3 coding DNA: TGTGCCAGCAGCCTCGGGCGGGGGGTAGAAAAACTGTTTTTT.

The chain is built from TRBV29-1 and TRBJ2-1; 11 nucleotides align to TRBD2. This CDR3 has 13 amino acids. Per the germline V gene, CDR1 is SQVTM and CDR2 is ANQGSEA. J gave up 7 bases and V 6 bases, and 5 bases lay outside the gene matches. The CDR3 is CSVPGLAVNEQFF. The CDR3 DNA follows: TGCAGCGTCCCGGGACTAGCGGTGAATGAGCAGTTCTTC.

This chain uses TRBV7-2 with TRBJ2-2; a weak D match, TRBD2 (6 bases). V shed 5 bases and J shed 2 bases, with 9 bases lying between them. Germline V gives CDR1 SGHTA, CDR2 FQGNSA. The CDR3 spans 14 residues. CDR3 in amino acids: CASSPGLNTGELFF. The CDR3 coding sequence is TGTGCCAGCAGCCCGGGACTTAACACCGGGGAGCTGTTTTTT. Filled out from reference TRBV7-2 and TRBJ2-2, the complete variable domain reads GAGVSQSPSNKVTEKGKDVELRCDPISGHTALYWYRQSLGQGLEFLIYFQGNSAPDKSGLPSDRFSAERTGGSVSTLTIQRTQQEDSAVYLCASSPGLNTGELFFGEGSRLTVL.

The V call is TRBV6-5, the J call TRBJ1-2; the match to TRBD1 covers 7 bases. This CDR3 is 15 amino acids long. Losses at the gene ends were 5 bases for V and 2 bases for J; bases not matched to a gene: 8. The V gene's germline CDR1 is MNHEY and CDR2 SVGAGI. CDR3 bases: TGTGCCAGCAGTATTACGACAGGGTTCAACTATGGCTACACCTTC. Protein product: CASSITTGFNYGYTF.

The V and J genes are TRBV3-1 (or the pseudogene TRBV3-2) and TRBJ2-3; D gene unclear. Germline lookup yields CDR1 LGHDT and CDR2 YNNKEL (reference sequence). Trimming removed 4 bases from V and 6 bases from J, with 11 bases in between. The CDR3 spans 13 residues. The CDR3 DNA sequence: TGTGCCAGCAGCCCAGGTCGCTTCGATACGCAGTATTTT. Translating gives CASSPGRFDTQYF.

This chain connects TRBV28 to TRBJ1-4; unclear D gene. Trimming stripped 9 bases from V and 8 bases from J, with 10 bases between. This CDR3 is built from 11 residues. Germline V gives CDR1 MDHEN, CDR2 SYDVKM. Here the CDR3 reads CASGRGEKLFF. The CDR3, as DNA: TGTGCCAGTGGACGAGGAGAAAAACTGTTTTTT.

This clone has only a few counts. The chain recombines TRBV2 with TRBJ1-2, with D perhaps TRBD1 (5 bases). V was shortened by 6 bases and J by 7 bases, with 12 bases between the two germline ends. This CDR3 region has 12 residues. Germline V gives CDR1 SNHLY, CDR2 FYNNEI. The DNA for the CDR3 is TGTGCCAGCAGGCCGGGGGGGTTTGGCTACACCTTC. It specifies CASRPGGFGYTF.

V and J are TRBV5-1 and TRBJ1-3; maybe TRBD1 (5 bases). CDR3 length: 16 amino acids. Trimming took off 0 bases at V and 4 bases at J, with 14 bases between the two ends. The V gene's germline CDR1 is SGHRS and CDR2 YFSETQ. The CDR3 DNA reads as TGCGCCAGCAGCTTGGTCGCTGGGGCGTCCGGAAACACCATATATTTT. This translates into CASSLVAGASGNTIYF.

The J gene is TRBJ1-1, the V gene TRBV19, with D possibly TRBD1 on 5 matching bases. This CDR3 spans 13 amino acids. Germline CDR1 is LNHDA and CDR2 is SQIVND (reference sequence). V was cut by 6 bases and J by 1 base, with 9 bases left in between. This CDR3 is CASSITGNTEAFF. Here the CDR3 DNA reads TGTGCCAGTAGCATCACAGGGAACACTGAAGCTTTCTTT.

The rearrangement joins TRBV9 to TRBJ2-3; 9 positions match TRBD2. Unmatched junction bases numbered 12, after V lost 4 bases and J lost 6 bases. CDR1 is SGDLS, CDR2 YYNGEE, per germline. This CDR3 is built from 16 residues. The CDR3 here is CASSRAGGRGMDTQYF. Here the CDR3 DNA reads TGTGCCAGCAGCCGAGCTGGCGGGAGGGGAATGGATACGCAGTATTTT.

The chain links TRBV19 to TRBJ1-5; D is unclear. V lost 7 bases and J 0 bases, leaving 10 bases between the germline ends. Germline assignment: CDR1 LNHDA and CDR2 SQIVND (reference sequence). This CDR3 is built from 14 residues. The CDR3 spells CASTTGYSNQPQHF. The CDR3 DNA sequence: TGTGCCAGTACCACTGGCTATAGCAATCAGCCCCAGCATTTT.

This clone showed up just a few times. The chain employs TRBV10-3 and TRBJ2-7, with TRBD2 matching 8 bases. The germline CDR1 and CDR2 sequences are ENHRY and SYGVKD. CDR3 length: 14 residues. V shed 6 bases and J 5 bases; nucleotides not matched to a gene: 9. The CDR3 is CAISEPGGADEQYF. The CDR3 coding sequence is TGTGCCATCAGCGAGCCGGGGGGGGCCGACGAGCAGTACTTC.